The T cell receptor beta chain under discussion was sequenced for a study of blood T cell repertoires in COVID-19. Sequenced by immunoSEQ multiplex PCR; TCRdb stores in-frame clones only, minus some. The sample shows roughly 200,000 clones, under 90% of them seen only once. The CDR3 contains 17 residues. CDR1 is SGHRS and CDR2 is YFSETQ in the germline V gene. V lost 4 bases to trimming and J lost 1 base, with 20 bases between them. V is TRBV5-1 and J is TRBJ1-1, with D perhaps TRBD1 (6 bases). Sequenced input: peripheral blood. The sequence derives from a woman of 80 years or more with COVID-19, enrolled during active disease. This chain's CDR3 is CASSPNPLGATNTEAFF. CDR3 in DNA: TGCGCCAGCAGCCCAAACCCCCTGGGGGCCACGAACACTGAAGCTTTCTTT. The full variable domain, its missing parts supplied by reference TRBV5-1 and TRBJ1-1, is KAGVTQTPRYLIKTRGQQVTLSCSPISGHRSVSWYQQTPGQGLQFLFEYFSETQRNKGNFPGRFSGRQFSNSRSEMNVSTLELGDSALYLCASSPNPLGATNTEAFFGQGTRLTVV.